A selection of T cell receptor beta chains follows, all from one sample in a study of T cell responses to AZD1222 COVID-19 vaccine. Data came from immunoSEQ multiplex PCR; TCRdb stores just in-frame clones and leaves some out. The profile shows around 110,000 clones, 92% of them singletons. Sequenced material: peripheral blood, taken 28 days after the second AZD1222 dose. All receptors derive from an adult who received the AZD1222 COVID-19 vaccine. CDR3s include the opening cysteine and the closing phenylalanine or tryptophan. The D gene is left open where the match is weak. The size entry is marked missing in some rows and otherwise reads once, few, many or a size class.

cdr3_nt | cdr3_aa | clone_size | j_call | v_call | d_call
TGCGCCAGCAGCCAAGATTGGGGGAGTAATGAAAAACTGTTTTTT | CASSQDWGSNEKLFF | NA | TRBJ1-4 | TRBV4-3 | NA
TGTGCCAGCAGTTCTACCGGGACCGAGAACTATGGCTACACCTTC | CASSSTGTENYGYTF | NA | TRBJ1-2 | TRBV27 | NA
TGTGCCTGGAGTGTACTCTCGGAGACCCAGTACTTC | CAWSVLSETQYF | NA | TRBJ2-5 | TRBV30 | NA
TGTGCCAGCAGCCTAACAGTCTACGAGCAGTACTTC | CASSLTVYEQYF | NA | TRBJ2-7 | TRBV7-9 | NA
TGTGCCAGCGGGGACGGAAGCTACAATGAGCAGTTCTTC | CASGDGSYNEQFF | once | TRBJ2-1 | TRBV7-3 | NA
TGTGCCAGCAGCCAAGATTTTCTGGACATATGGGAAAAACTGTTTTTT | CASSQDFLDIWEKLFF | NA | TRBJ1-4 | TRBV4-2 | NA
TGTGCCAGCAGCCTGGACGGGACCTACGAGCAGTACTTC | CASSLDGTYEQYF | NA | TRBJ2-7 | TRBV3-1/TRBV3-2 | NA
TGCGCCAGCAGCCGGAGTAGCGGATCCCAAGAGACCCAGTACTTC | CASSRSSGSQETQYF | NA | TRBJ2-5 | TRBV4-3 | NA
TGTGCCTGGACCCCACAGCTGTCCTGGGGCTACACCTTC | CAWTPQLSWGYTF | NA | TRBJ1-2 | TRBV30 | NA
TGTGCCATCAGGGGCTCAGAAGCTGGAAACACCATATATTTT | CAIRGSEAGNTIYF | NA | TRBJ1-3 | TRBV10-3 | NA
TGTGCCAGTAGTCAGATTGGTGGAGACACTGAAGCTTTCTTT | CASSQIGGDTEAFF | once | TRBJ1-1 | TRBV19 | NA
TGTGCCAGCAGTGCGCTGAATAGAATGGCGGGGTCCACAGATACGCAGTATTTT | CASSALNRMAGSTDTQYF | NA | TRBJ2-3 | TRBV2 | NA
TGTGCCATCAGTCGGACTCAGCGGGGATACAATGAGCAGTTCTTC | CAISRTQRGYNEQFF | NA | TRBJ2-1 | TRBV10-3 | TRBD2
TGTGCCAGTAGCCCAGGACCCTCTGGAAACACCATATATTTT | CASSPGPSGNTIYF | NA | TRBJ1-3 | TRBV19 | NA
TGTGCCAGCAGTCCTAGTACAGGGGTCTACGGGCCCCAGCATTTT | CASSPSTGVYGPQHF | once | TRBJ1-5 | TRBV28 | TRBD1